This TCR beta chain was identified in a study of blood T cells in healthy people across ages. CDR3 length: 20 amino acids. Per germline, CDR1 ENHRY and CDR2 SYGVKD. This clonotype was counted once. Its specificity is not known. Germline is not matched at one junction end, which may reflect a read error. With a J-beta primer mix and a sample-barcoded 5' primer, a second PCR ran about 7 to 11 cycles. MiXCR was run by TCRdb on the 5' RACE reads, yielding one entry per CDR3 protein. The sample has almost 800,000 distinct CDR3 sequences; roughly 50% are singletons. Whole-study results and caveats: It was held that the diversity estimates obtained from one million T cells were underestimates. Roughly linear declines in TCR beta diversity per million T cells occurred with age.

Sequencing input: blood. The rearrangement links TRBV10-3 to TRBJ2-1, with TRBD2 matching over 13 bases. This sequence was found in a man in his thirties or forties in good health. CDR3 bases: TGTGACATCAGTGCCCCGCGATCGACTAGCGGGGGGAGGTTCACGGATGAGCAGTTCTTC. This encodes CDISAPRSTSGGRFTDEQFF.